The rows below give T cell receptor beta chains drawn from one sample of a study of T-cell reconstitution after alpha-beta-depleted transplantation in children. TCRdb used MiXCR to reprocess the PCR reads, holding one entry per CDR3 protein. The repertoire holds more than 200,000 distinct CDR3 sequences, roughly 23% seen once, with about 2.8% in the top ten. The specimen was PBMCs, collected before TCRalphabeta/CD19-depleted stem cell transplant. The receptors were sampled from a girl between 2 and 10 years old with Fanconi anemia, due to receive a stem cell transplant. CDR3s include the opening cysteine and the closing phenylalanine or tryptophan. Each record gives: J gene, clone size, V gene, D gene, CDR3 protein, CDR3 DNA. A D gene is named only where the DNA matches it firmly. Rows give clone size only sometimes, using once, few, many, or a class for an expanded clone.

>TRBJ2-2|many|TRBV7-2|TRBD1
CASSLLQGAISYTGELFF
TGTGCCAGCAGCTTACTACAGGGGGCTATTTCTTACACCGGGGAGCTGTTTTTT
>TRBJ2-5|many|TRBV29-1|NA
CSVYGGTGYQETQYF
TGCAGCGTTTATGGGGGGACGGGGTACCAAGAGACCCAGTACTTC
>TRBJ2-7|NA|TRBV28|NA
CASSFLGLREQYF
TGTGCCAGCAGTTTTCTAGGCCTGAGAGAGCAGTACTTC
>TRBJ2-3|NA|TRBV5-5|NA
CASLRLGGRATDTQYF
TGTGCCAGCCTACGCCTAGGGGGGAGGGCCACAGATACGCAGTATTTT
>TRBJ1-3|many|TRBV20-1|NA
CSASDSGNTIYF
TGCAGTGCTTCTGACTCTGGAAACACCATATATTTT
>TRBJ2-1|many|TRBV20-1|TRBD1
CSARLTGGNYNEQFF
TGCAGTGCTCGCCTGACAGGGGGTAACTACAATGAGCAGTTCTTC
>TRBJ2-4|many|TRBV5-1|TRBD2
CASSFSGRDKNIQYF
TGCGCCAGCAGCTTTAGCGGGAGAGACAAAAACATTCAGTACTTC
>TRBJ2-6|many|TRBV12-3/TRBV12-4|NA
CASSHRASGANVLTF
TGTGCCAGCAGTCACAGAGCCTCTGGGGCCAACGTCCTGACTTTC
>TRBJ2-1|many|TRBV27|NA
CASSFVYLDEQFF
TGTGCCAGCAGTTTCGTTTATTTGGATGAGCAGTTCTTC
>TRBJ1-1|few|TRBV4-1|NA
CASSQGYRGAMNTEAFF
TGCGCCAGCAGCCAAGGATATAGGGGGGCCATGAACACTGAAGCTTTCTTT
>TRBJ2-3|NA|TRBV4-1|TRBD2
CASSQDITSGRADTQYF
TGCGCCAGCAGCCAAGATATCACTAGCGGGAGGGCAGATACGCAGTATTTT
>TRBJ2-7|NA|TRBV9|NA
CASSVATRAPLQSYEQYF
TGTGCCAGCAGCGTAGCTACCAGGGCTCCCCTCCAATCCTACGAGCAGTACTTC
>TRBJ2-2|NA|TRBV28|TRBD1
CASSLTGGANTGELFF
TGTGCCAGCAGTTTGACAGGGGGCGCGAACACCGGGGAGCTGTTTTTT
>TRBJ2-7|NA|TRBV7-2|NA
CASSLGYYRSSEQYF
TGTGCCAGCAGCTTAGGGTATTATAGGTCCTCCGAGCAGTACTTC
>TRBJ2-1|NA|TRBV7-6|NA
CASSFPRGGMGREYNEQFF
TGTGCCAGCAGCTTCCCAAGAGGGGGTATGGGGAGGGAGTACAATGAGCAGTTCTTC
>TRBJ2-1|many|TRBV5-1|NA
CASSLVHNEQFF
TGTGCCAGCAGCTTAGTTCACAATGAGCAGTTCTTC
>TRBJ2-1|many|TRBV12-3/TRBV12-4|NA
CASSLGEVSYNEQFF
TGTGCCAGCAGTTTGGGGGAAGTCTCCTACAATGAGCAGTTCTTC
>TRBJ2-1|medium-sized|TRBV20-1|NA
CSARGARTIEQFF
TGCAGTGCTCGGGGAGCCCGGACAATTGAGCAGTTCTTC
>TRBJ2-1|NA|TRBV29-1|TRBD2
CSVDSGGNEQFF
TGCAGCGTTGACAGCGGGGGAAATGAGCAGTTCTTC
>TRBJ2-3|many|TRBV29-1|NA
CSVPGAGSTDTQYF
TGCAGCGTCCCGGGGGCAGGTAGCACAGATACGCAGTATTTT
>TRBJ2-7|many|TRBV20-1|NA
CSAVPGGLPYEQYF
TGCAGTGCTGTGCCAGGCGGACTTCCCTACGAGCAGTACTTC
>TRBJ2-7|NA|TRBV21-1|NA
CASSKDPAGATYEQYF
TGTGCCAGCAGCAAAGACCCAGCGGGAGCTACCTACGAGCAGTACTTC
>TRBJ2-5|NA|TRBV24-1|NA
CATSGIVGAGETQYF
TGTGCCACCAGTGGGATAGTTGGGGCCGGAGAGACCCAGTACTTC